The 5 T cell receptor beta chains below come from one sample, sequenced in a study of identical twins. TCRdb processed the 5' RACE reads anew with MiXCR; each CDR3 protein has one entry. This table has about 1.7 million distinct CDR3 sequences, 32% appearing once. Sequencing was performed on cord blood. All receptors come from a newborn girl in good health.

This clonotype showed up just a few times. V gene TRBV20-1 combines with J gene TRBJ2-3; D is unresolved. Between the trimmed V and J ends, which lost 0 bases and 5 bases, there was a span of 9 bases. This CDR3 spans 13 amino acids. CDR1 is DFQATT and CDR2 is SNEGSKA in the germline V gene (reference sequence). The CDR3 DNA reads TGCAGTGCTAGAGAGCAGCATCGAGATACGCAGTATTTT. Residues: CSAREQHRDTQYF.

This clonotype occurred a few times. This chain connects TRBV20-1 to TRBJ2-1; TRBD2 aligns across 12 bases. Germline V gives CDR1 DFQATT, CDR2 SNEGSKA (reference sequence). The CDR3 spans 15 residues. V was pared by 4 bases and J by 5 bases, with 6 bases of the junction left unmatched. CDR3 nucleotides: TGCAGTGCTATCAGACTAGCGGGAGTCAACAATGAGCAGTTCTTC. It is translated as CSAIRLAGVNNEQFF.

This clonotype was seen more than once but under ten times. The CDR3 loop reads CASSLRTGRGWEQFF. The CDR3 bases are TGTGCCAGCAGCCTCAGGACAGGGAGGGGATGGGAGCAGTTCTTC. This sequence joins TRBV3-1 and TRBJ2-1; maybe TRBD1 (8 bases). There are 15 residues in the CDR3. V gave up 4 bases and J gave up 10 bases, with 20 bases separating them. Germline V lookup: CDR1 LGHDT, CDR2 YNNKEL (reference sequence).

This chain joins TRBV27 and TRBJ1-5; TRBD1 might be the D (5 bases). The CDR3 is made up of 16 amino acids. In germline, CDR1 is MNHEY, CDR2 SMNVEV (reference sequence). The V end was cut by 5 bases, the J end by 7 bases, with 21 bases between. For the CDR3, the DNA is TGTGCCAGCAGTCCAAATGATCGGGGGGTTGGGCAGCCCCAGCATTTT. Amino acids: CASSPNDRGVGQPQHF.

The V and J genes are TRBV27 and TRBJ1-5; D not resolved. Germline V CDR1 and CDR2: MNHEY, SMNVEV (reference sequence). The CDR3 runs 17 residues. The V end was cut by 5 bases, the J end by 1 base, with 18 bases between. The CDR3 reads CASSPPLVHWSNQPQHF. In DNA, the CDR3 is TGTGCCAGCAGTCCCCCCCTGGTGCACTGGAGCAATCAGCCCCAGCATTTT.